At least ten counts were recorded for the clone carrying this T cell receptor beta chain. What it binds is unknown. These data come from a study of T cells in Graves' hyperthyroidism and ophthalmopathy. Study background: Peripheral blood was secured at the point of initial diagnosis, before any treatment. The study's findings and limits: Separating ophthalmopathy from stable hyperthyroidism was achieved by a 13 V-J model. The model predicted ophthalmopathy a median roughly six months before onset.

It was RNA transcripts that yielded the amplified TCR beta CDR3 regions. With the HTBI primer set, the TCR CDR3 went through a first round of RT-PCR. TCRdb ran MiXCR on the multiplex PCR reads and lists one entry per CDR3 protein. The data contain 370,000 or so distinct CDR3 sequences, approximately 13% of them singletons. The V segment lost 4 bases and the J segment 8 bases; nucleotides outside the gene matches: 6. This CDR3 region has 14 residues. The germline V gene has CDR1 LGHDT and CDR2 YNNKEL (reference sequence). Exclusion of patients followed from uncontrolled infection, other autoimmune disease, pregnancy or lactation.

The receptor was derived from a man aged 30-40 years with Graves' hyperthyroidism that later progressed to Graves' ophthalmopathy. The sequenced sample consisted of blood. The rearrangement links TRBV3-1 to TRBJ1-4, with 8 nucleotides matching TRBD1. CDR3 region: CASSPQGAREKLFF. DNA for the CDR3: TGTGCCAGCAGCCCCCAGGGGGCGAGGGAAAAACTGTTTTTT.